This TCR beta chain was identified during a study of shared clonotypes between healthy human individuals. V was shortened by 5 bases and J by 7 bases, with 16 bases between the two germline ends. The germline V gene has CDR1 SGHRS and CDR2 YFSETQ. The CDR3 length is 13 residues. Deep-level assay runs were performed. Sequencing was performed with immunoSEQ multiplex PCR; in TCRdb, only in-frame clones are kept and a portion is missing. The sample lists over a million clones; roughly 96% were seen once. The clonotype was recovered from a man younger than 40 in good health. The rearrangement uses TRBV5-1 and TRBJ2-7; D is perhaps TRBD1 (6 bases). Sequences were obtained from naive CD4+ T cells sorted from blood. Subset in this sample: CD45RA+ positively selected. The CDR3 bases are TGCGCCAGCAGGACAGGCGGTGTTTCTGAGCAGTACTTC. It encodes CASRTGGVSEQYF.